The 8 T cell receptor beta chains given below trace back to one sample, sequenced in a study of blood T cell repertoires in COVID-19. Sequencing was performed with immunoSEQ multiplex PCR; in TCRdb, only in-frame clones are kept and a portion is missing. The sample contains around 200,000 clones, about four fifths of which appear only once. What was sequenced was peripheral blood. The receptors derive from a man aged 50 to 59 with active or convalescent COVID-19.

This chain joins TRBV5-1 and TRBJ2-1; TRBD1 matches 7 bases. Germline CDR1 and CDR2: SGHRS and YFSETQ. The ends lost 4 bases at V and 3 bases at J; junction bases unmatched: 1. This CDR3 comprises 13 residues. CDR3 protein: CASSRDSYNEQFF. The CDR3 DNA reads TGCGCCAGCAGCCGGGACAGCTACAATGAGCAGTTCTTC.

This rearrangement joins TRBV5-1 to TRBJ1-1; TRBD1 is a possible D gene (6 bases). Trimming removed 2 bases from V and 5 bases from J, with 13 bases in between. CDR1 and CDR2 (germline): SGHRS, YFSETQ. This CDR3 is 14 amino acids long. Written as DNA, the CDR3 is TGCGCCAGCAGCTTCACAGGGCTGGGTACTGAAGCTTTCTTT. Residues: CASSFTGLGTEAFF.

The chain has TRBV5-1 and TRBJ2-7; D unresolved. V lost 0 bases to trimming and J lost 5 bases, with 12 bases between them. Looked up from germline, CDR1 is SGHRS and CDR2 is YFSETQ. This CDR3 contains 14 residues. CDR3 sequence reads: CASSLALYYNEQYF. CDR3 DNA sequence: TGCGCCAGCAGCTTGGCCTTATACTATAACGAGCAGTACTTC.

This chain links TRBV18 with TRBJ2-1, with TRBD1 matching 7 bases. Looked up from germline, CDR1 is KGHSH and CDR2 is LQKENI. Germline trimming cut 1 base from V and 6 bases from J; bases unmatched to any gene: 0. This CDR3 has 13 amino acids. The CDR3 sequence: CASSPRTGNEQFF. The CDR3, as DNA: TGTGCCAGCTCACCACGGACAGGCAATGAGCAGTTCTTC.

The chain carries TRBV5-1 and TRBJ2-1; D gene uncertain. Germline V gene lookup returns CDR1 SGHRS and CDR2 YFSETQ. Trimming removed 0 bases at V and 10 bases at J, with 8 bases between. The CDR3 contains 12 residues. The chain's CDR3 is CASSLEVGEQFF. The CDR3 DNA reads TGCGCCAGCAGCTTGGAAGTCGGGGAGCAGTTCTTC.

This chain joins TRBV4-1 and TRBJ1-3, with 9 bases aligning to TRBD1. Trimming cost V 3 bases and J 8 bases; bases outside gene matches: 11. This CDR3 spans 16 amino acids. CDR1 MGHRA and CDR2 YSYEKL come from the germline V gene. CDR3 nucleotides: TGCGCCAGCAGCCATATCGGACAGGGGAAGGAGTACACCATATATTTT. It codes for CASSHIGQGKEYTIYF.

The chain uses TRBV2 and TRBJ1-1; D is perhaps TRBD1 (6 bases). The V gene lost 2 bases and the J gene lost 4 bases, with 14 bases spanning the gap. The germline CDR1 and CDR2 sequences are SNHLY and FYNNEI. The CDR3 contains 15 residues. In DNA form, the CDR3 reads TGTGCCAGCAGTGAACTACAGGGTGAGGGCACTGAAGCTTTCTTT. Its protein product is CASSELQGEGTEAFF.

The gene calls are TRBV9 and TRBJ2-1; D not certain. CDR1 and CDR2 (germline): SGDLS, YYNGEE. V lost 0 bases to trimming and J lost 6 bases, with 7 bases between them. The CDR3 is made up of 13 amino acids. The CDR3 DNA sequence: TGTGCCAGCAGCGTAGAATTCTTCAATGAGCAGTTCTTC. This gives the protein CASSVEFFNEQFF. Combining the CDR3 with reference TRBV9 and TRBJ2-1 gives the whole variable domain DSGVTQTPKHLITATGQRVTLRCSPRSGDLSVYWYQQSLDQGLQFLIQYYNGEERAKGNILERFSAQQFPDLHSELNLSSLELGDSALYFCASSVEFFNEQFFGPGTRLTVL.